These T cell receptor beta chains were read from a single sample in a study of T-cell memory formation after mild COVID-19. TCRdb redid the calling of the 5' RACE reads with MiXCR, one entry per CDR3 protein. The data hold some 120,000 distinct CDR3 sequences, with roughly 6% observed a single time. Sequenced material: PBMCs or a T cell subset sorted from them (not recorded which). These receptors were obtained from an adult woman who had mild COVID-19 (a few samples of this study predate the infection). Cell type and time point are not known. Both conserved end residues are part of each CDR3. D genes are given only for firm matches. Size values are once, few and many counts, or a class for expanded clones, and some rows have none.

>TRBJ1-1|few|TRBV6-5|TRBD1
TGTGCCAGCAGTTACTCTACCGGGACAGGGAACACTGAAGCTTTCTTT
CASSYSTGTGNTEAFF
>TRBJ1-1|many|TRBV20-1|.
TGCAGTGCTAGGGTTCGCGACACTGAAGCTTTCTTT
CSARVRDTEAFF
>TRBJ1-1|.|TRBV5-6|TRBD1
TGTGCCAGCAGCTTCCCCGGGACAGGGGTTTGGGACACTGAAGCTTTCTTT
CASSFPGTGVWDTEAFF
>TRBJ2-1|.|TRBV15|TRBD2
TGTGCCACCAGCAGAGATTTAGCGGGAAGTGAGCAGTTCTTC
CATSRDLAGSEQFF
>TRBJ2-6|.|TRBV24-1|.
TGTGCCACCAGTGATTTCCCCGGGGCTCACAGCTCTGGGGCCAACGTCCTGACTTTC
CATSDFPGAHSSGANVLTF
>TRBJ2-7|.|TRBV4-2|TRBD1
TGTGCCAGCAGCCGGCTTGGGACAGGCTTTTACGAGCAGTACTTC
CASSRLGTGFYEQYF
>TRBJ1-2|few|TRBV12-3/TRBV12-4|.
TGTGCCAGCAGTTTGCCGGGCGGCTACACCTTC
CASSLPGGYTF
>TRBJ1-1|few|TRBV12-3/TRBV12-4|.
TGTGCCAGCGGTCGGCGGACCCACCAGCCTGAAGCTTTCTTT
CASGRRTHQPEAFF
>TRBJ2-3|many|TRBV18|.
TGTGCCAGCAGCCTCACAGATACGCAGTATTTT
CASSLTDTQYF
>TRBJ2-2|.|TRBV24-1|.
TGTGCCACCAGTGATTTCGGAGGGGTTGACGGGGAGCTGTTTTTT
CATSDFGGVDGELFF
>TRBJ2-7|many|TRBV27|TRBD2
TGTGCCAGCAGTGACATAGCGGGGGGGACCTACGAGCAGTACTTC
CASSDIAGGTYEQYF
>TRBJ1-1|many|TRBV29-1|.
TGCAGCGTTGAGGACCGTAGAAGGACTGAAGCTTTCTTT
CSVEDRRRTEAFF
>TRBJ1-2|few|TRBV2|TRBD1
TGTGCCAGCAGTGGGGACAGGGAGACATATGGCTACACCTTC
CASSGDRETYGYTF
>TRBJ2-3|many|TRBV3-1|TRBD1
TGTGCCAGCAGCCAAAGGATCACAGGGGGCGCAGATACGCAGTATTTT
CASSQRITGGADTQYF
>TRBJ1-4|many|TRBV5-1|TRBD1
TGCGCCAGCAGCTTCGGGACAGTGAATGAAAAACTGTTTTTT
CASSFGTVNEKLFF
>TRBJ1-2|many|TRBV5-1|TRBD1
TGCGCCAGCAGCGCCCGACAGGGGAACTATGGCTACACCTTC
CASSARQGNYGYTF
>TRBJ2-2|.|TRBV5-5|TRBD2
TGTGCCAGCAGCTTGGTACTAGCGGGGGGCGCGAACACCGGGGAGCTGTTTTTT
CASSLVLAGGANTGELFF
>TRBJ2-2|few|TRBV20-1|.
TGCAGTGCTAGAGTCGGGAGTGGGACCGGGGAGCTGTTTTTT
CSARVGSGTGELFF
>TRBJ2-1|few|TRBV7-3|TRBD2
TGTGCCAGCAGCTTAGGGGTTAGGGAGGGCAATGAGCAGTTCTTC
CASSLGVREGNEQFF
>TRBJ2-3|many|TRBV4-3|.
TGCGCCAGCAGCCAAGACCTTGGAGGACCGACAGATACGCAGTATTTT
CASSQDLGGPTDTQYF
>TRBJ2-1|many|TRBV12-3/TRBV12-4|.
TGTGCCAGCAGTTTAGACGGGGGCTCCTACAATGAGCAGTTCTTC
CASSLDGGSYNEQFF
>TRBJ2-1|many|TRBV7-2|TRBD2
TGTGCCAGCAGCTTGGGCGGGAGCCCCTCCTACAATGAGCAGTTCTTC
CASSLGGSPSYNEQFF
>TRBJ1-5|few|TRBV15|TRBD1
TGTGCCACCAGCACCGGGACAGCTAATCAGCCCCAGCATTTT
CATSTGTANQPQHF
>TRBJ1-1|.|TRBV6-2/TRBV6-3|.
TGTGCCAGCAGCCTCTCCCCAAGGACTGAAGCTTTCTTT
CASSLSPRTEAFF
>TRBJ2-7|.|TRBV5-1|.
TGCGCCAGCAGCCCCAGGGACCGAACCTACGAGCAGTACTTC
CASSPRDRTYEQYF
>TRBJ2-2|few|TRBV12-3/TRBV12-4|TRBD2
TGTGCCAGCAGACAACGGACTAGCGGGGGCCCAGTGAACACCGGGGAGCTGTTTTTT
CASRQRTSGGPVNTGELFF
>TRBJ2-2|.|TRBV7-9|.
TGTGCCAGCAGCTTAGATCTAGTAACCACCGGGGAGCTGTTTTTT
CASSLDLVTTGELFF
>TRBJ2-3|many|TRBV24-1|.
TGTGCCACCAGTGATTTGCCCGGAAATGTAGCCCCAGATACGCAGTATTTT
CATSDLPGNVAPDTQYF
>TRBJ2-7|few|TRBV7-8|.
TGTGCCAGCAGAACCAGCCGGGTTTCCCGGCTGGACGAGCAGTACTTC
CASRTSRVSRLDEQYF
>TRBJ2-1|few|TRBV3-1|TRBD2
TGTGCCAGCAGCCAAGAACATCCTGGACTAGCCCAGTACAATGAGCAGTTCTTC
CASSQEHPGLAQYNEQFF
>TRBJ1-2|.|TRBV5-5|.
TGTGCCAGCAGCCAGACTGGGCGCTATGGCTACACCTTC
CASSQTGRYGYTF
>TRBJ1-5|.|TRBV12-3/TRBV12-4|.
TGTGCCAGCAGCCTTGGGGGGGCTGGCAATCAGCCCCAGCATTTT
CASSLGGAGNQPQHF
>TRBJ1-6|many|TRBV7-9|.
TGTGCCAGCAGCCTAGGCCCTACGGGAAATTCACCCCTCCACTTT
CASSLGPTGNSPLHF
>TRBJ1-6|.|TRBV28|TRBD1
TGTGCCAGCAGTTTAGCCGACAGGGATGGATCACCCCTCCACTTT
CASSLADRDGSPLHF
>TRBJ1-1|few|TRBV4-3|.
TGCGCCAGCAGCCACGGGCGACAGATGAACACTGAAGCTTTCTTT
CASSHGRQMNTEAFF
>TRBJ1-2|many|TRBV7-9|.
TGTGCCAGCAGCTACCTTGATCGGGGCTACACCTTC
CASSYLDRGYTF
>TRBJ1-5|many|TRBV3-1|.
TGTGCCAGCAGCCAAGCTACGGGGGGAGCCCAGCCCCAGCATTTT
CASSQATGGAQPQHF
>TRBJ2-1|few|TRBV19|.
TGTGCCAGTAGTATCGGCGCAGGTTTCACCTACAATGAGCAGTTCTTC
CASSIGAGFTYNEQFF
>TRBJ1-1|.|TRBV20-1|.
TGCAGTGCTAGACTGTCCGGGCGCTCGGACACTGAAGCTTTCTTT
CSARLSGRSDTEAFF
>TRBJ2-5|many|TRBV15|.
TGTGCCACCAGCAGAGATAAACTCGTAGGAGTTCAATGGGGGGAGACCCAGTACTTC
CATSRDKLVGVQWGETQYF
>TRBJ2-1|many|TRBV7-3|TRBD1
TGTGCCAGCAGCCTACCGGGACAGGGATACAATGAGCAGTTCTTC
CASSLPGQGYNEQFF
>TRBJ1-4|few|TRBV12-3/TRBV12-4|TRBD1
TGTGCCAGCAGCGGGGACAGGGGGCGAGGCAGTGAAAAACTGTTTTTT
CASSGDRGRGSEKLFF
>TRBJ2-1|many|TRBV7-2|TRBD1
TGTGCCAGCAGCCCAAGACAGGGGAGCTCCTACAATGAGCAGTTCTTC
CASSPRQGSSYNEQFF
>TRBJ1-2|.|TRBV12-3/TRBV12-4|.
TGTGCCAGCAGTTTAGCTGTAAGCGGCTACACCTTC
CASSLAVSGYTF
>TRBJ2-2|.|TRBV7-2|TRBD2
TGTGCCAGCAGCTTCGGGGCTAGCGGGAGGGCCACCGGGGAGCTGTTTTTT
CASSFGASGRATGELFF
>TRBJ1-5|.|TRBV6-6|.
TGTGCCAGCAGTTACTCGGGGTCCGATCAGCCCCAGCATTTT
CASSYSGSDQPQHF
>TRBJ1-2|.|TRBV12-3/TRBV12-4|.
TGTGCCAGCAGAAAGGGACCGCCTATCGGGGGCTACACCTTC
CASRKGPPIGGYTF